The 30 T cell receptor beta chains below were found in one sample sequenced in a study of spatial heterogeneity in lung cancer. Time point: blood at routine non-recurrence follow-up after resection. Unsorted samples of tumor, nontumor lung or frozen PBMC had their whole RNA sequenced. In TCRdb, the 5' RACE reads were re-called with MiXCR into one record per CDR3 protein. There are about 120,000 distinct CDR3 sequences in the sample; more than 10% occur only once, and approximately 15% lies in the top ten. Source: PBMCs, taken at follow-up. Receptors originate from a male donor with early-stage non-small cell lung cancer.

This clonotype showed up many times. J is TRBJ2-5 and V is TRBV12-3 or TRBV12-4, with TRBD2 as a possible D gene (5 bases). This CDR3 has 12 residues. The V gene lost 5 bases and the J gene lost 4 bases, with 8 bases spanning the gap. The CDR3 DNA reads as TGTGCCAGCAGTCGGGGTGGAGAGACCCAGTACTTC. Translation gives CASSRGGETQYF.

This clonotype was detected only a few times. V is TRBV24-1 and J is TRBJ2-1; D is ambiguous. Germline-derived CDR1 and CDR2 are KGHDR and SFDVKD. This CDR3 comprises 12 residues. V gave up 2 bases and J gave up 16 bases, with 14 bases separating them. CDR3 in DNA: TGTGCCACCAGTGATTACAGCCAAGCTAAATTCTTC. As protein: CATSDYSQAKFF.

This chain links TRBV6-5 with TRBJ1-3; D gene ambiguous. Germline CDR1 reads MNHEY; CDR2 reads SVGAGI. This CDR3 has 14 amino acids. V gave up 7 bases and J gave up 0 bases, with 10 bases separating them. CDR3 sequence reads: CASKAWRSGNTIYF. The CDR3 DNA is TGTGCCAGCAAAGCCTGGCGCTCTGGAAACACCATATATTTT.

The chain recombines TRBV4-1 with TRBJ1-5; D is ambiguous. Deletions cut 1 base from V and 5 bases from J, with 15 bases between. Germline CDR1 reads MGHRA; CDR2 reads YSYEKL. This CDR3 spans 16 amino acids. In DNA, the CDR3 is TGCGCCAGCAGCCAAGGACATAGAGGGCCCGATCAGCCCCAGCATTTT. It is translated as CASSQGHRGPDQPQHF.

This clonotype was counted between two and nine times. The chain employs TRBV18 and TRBJ1-4, with a weak D call TRBD1 (5 bases). The V gene's germline CDR1 is KGHSH and CDR2 LQKENI. The CDR3 runs 15 residues. The V and J ends lost 3 bases and 8 bases respectively, with 16 bases between them. For the CDR3, the DNA is TGTGCCAGCTCACCGTCCGGGGGATCGCGCGAAAAACTGTTTTTT. Translating it yields CASSPSGGSREKLFF.

This clonotype was seen ten or more times. The chain is built from TRBV10-3 and TRBJ1-2; D might be TRBD1 (6 bases). Germline CDR1 reads ENHRY; CDR2 reads SYGVKD. This CDR3 has 15 residues. V was pared by 3 bases and J by 4 bases, with 15 bases between. The CDR3 loop reads CAISENPGAGYGYTF. In nucleotides, the CDR3 is TGTGCCATCAGTGAAAATCCAGGGGCTGGCTATGGCTACACCTTC.

In this sample, this clonotype turned up many times. This chain uses TRBV28 with TRBJ2-5; D uncertain. The germline V gene encodes CDR1 MDHEN and CDR2 SYDVKM. The CDR3 length is 16 residues. Trimming took 7 bases from V and 5 from J, leaving 23 bases between them. CDR3 in amino acids: CASTRLPQIPGETQYF. The DNA of the CDR3 is TGTGCCAGCACCCGCCTCCCTCAAATCCCCGGGGAGACCCAGTACTTC.

This clonotype was recorded a few times. The chain recombines TRBV6-5 with TRBJ1-3; 8 bases fit TRBD1. The trim removed 5 bases at V and 0 bases at J, leaving 6 bases unmatched. The germline V gene encodes CDR1 MNHEY and CDR2 SVGAGI. CDR3 length: 16 amino acids. The CDR3, as DNA: TGTGCCAGCAGTGACAGACAGGGGAACTCTGGAAACACCATATATTTT. It specifies CASSDRQGNSGNTIYF.

V gene TRBV20-1 combines with J gene TRBJ1-6; no clear D. Between the trimmed V and J ends, which lost 3 bases and 3 bases, there was a span of 12 bases. The length of the CDR3 is 15 residues. Germline V CDR1 and CDR2: DFQATT, SNEGSKA (reference sequence). The CDR3 sequence is CSASGRLHYNSPLHF. The CDR3 DNA reads TGCAGTGCTAGTGGGCGTCTGCACTATAATTCACCCCTCCACTTT.

The chain recombines TRBV11-3 with TRBJ2-3, with D uncertain. Germline V gene lookup returns CDR1 SGHNT and CDR2 YENEEA. Trimming took off 5 bases at V and 1 base at J, with 10 bases between the two ends. This CDR3 has 14 amino acids. As DNA, the CDR3 is TGTGCCAGCAGCCGAGGAGTGGGCACAGATACGCAGTATTTT. It specifies CASSRGVGTDTQYF.

The rearrangement uses TRBV14 and TRBJ1-1, with no clear D. In germline, CDR1 is SGHDN, CDR2 FVKESK. The CDR3 consists of 14 residues. Trimming took off 4 bases at V and 1 base at J, with 10 bases between the two ends. As DNA, the CDR3 is TGTGCCAGCAGCCCTCAGACGAGGAACACTGAAGCTTTCTTT. This encodes CASSPQTRNTEAFF.

This clonotype showed up many times. This rearrangement joins TRBV28 to TRBJ2-3, with no clear D. There are 14 residues in the CDR3. V lost 7 bases and J lost 0, with 11 bases in between. Germline V CDR1 and CDR2: MDHEN, SYDVKM. The CDR3 DNA reads as TGTGCCAGCACCCTGGAGATAAGCACAGATACGCAGTATTTT. Translated, it gives CASTLEISTDTQYF.

This clonotype was counted a few times. V and J are TRBV10-2 and TRBJ2-7, with D uncertain. V gave up 4 bases and J gave up 1 base, with 5 bases separating them. The V gene's germline CDR1 is WSHSY and CDR2 SAAADI. CDR3 length: 12 amino acids. CDR3 protein: CASSGASYEQYF. DNA for the CDR3: TGCGCCAGCAGTGGCGCTTCCTACGAGCAGTACTTC.

This clonotype appeared many times. In DNA, the CDR3 is TGTGCCAGCAGTGTGATTTACTCTGGGGCCAACGTCCTGACTTTC. Residues: CASSVIYSGANVLTF. The V gene is TRBV27, the J gene TRBJ2-6, with no clear D. The V end lost 5 bases, the J end lost 0 bases, and 8 bases lay between the germline ends. Germline CDR1 and CDR2: MNHEY and SMNVEV (reference sequence). The CDR3 is made up of 15 amino acids.

This clonotype was seen more than once but under ten times. The chain couples TRBV5-1 to TRBJ1-4; D not resolved. This CDR3 is built from 16 residues. V lost 3 bases and J lost 0, with 12 bases in between. From germline, CDR1 is SGHRS and CDR2 YFSETQ. The CDR3 reads CASSSGGAATNEKLFF. DNA for the CDR3: TGCGCCAGCAGCTCCGGTGGTGCGGCAACTAATGAAAAACTGTTTTTT.

The chain uses TRBV5-6 and TRBJ2-7, with D perhaps being TRBD1 or TRBD2 (6 bases each). Germline-derived CDR1 and CDR2 are SGHDT and YYEEEE. The CDR3 has 13 residues. Trimming removed 4 bases from V and 6 bases from J, with 14 bases in between. As DNA, the CDR3 is TGTGCCAGCAGCCTAGTAGGGGGGACCGAGCAGTACTTC. Its translation: CASSLVGGTEQYF. The complete variable domain, with remaining parts taken from reference TRBV5-6 and TRBJ2-7, reads DAGVTQSPTHLIKTRGQQVTLRCSPKSGHDTVSWYQQALGQGPQFIFQYYEEEERQRGNFPDRFSGHQFPNYSSELNVNALLLGDSALYLCASSLVGGTEQYFGPGTRLTVT.

This clonotype was recorded many times. The chain recombines TRBV7-2 with TRBJ1-1; 9 bases fit TRBD1. Losses at the gene ends were 4 bases for V and 3 bases for J; bases not matched to a gene: 6. Germline CDR1 and CDR2: SGHTA and FQGNSA. This CDR3 is built from 15 residues. The CDR3 nucleotides are TGTGCCAGCAGCTCCGGACAGGGGTCGTACACTGAAGCTTTCTTT. Amino acid sequence: CASSSGQGSYTEAFF.

This clonotype was seen many times. V gene TRBV5-1 combines with J gene TRBJ2-5; tentatively, D is TRBD1 or TRBD2 (6 bases each). The CDR3 consists of 15 residues. Trimming removed 4 bases at V and 9 bases at J, with 22 bases between. CDR1 is SGHRS and CDR2 is YFSETQ in the germline V gene. CDR3: CASSQGRGAGEAQYF. In DNA form, the CDR3 reads TGCGCCAGCAGCCAAGGCAGGGGCGCCGGGGAGGCCCAGTACTTC.

This clonotype came up many times. The chain uses TRBV6-2 or TRBV6-3 and TRBJ1-5; 7 nucleotides agree with TRBD1. Germline V gene data show CDR1 as MNHEY and CDR2 as SVGEGT. The CDR3 consists of 15 residues. J was trimmed by 2 bases and V by 6 bases; bases with no gene match: 7. The CDR3 region is CASRRLGQRNQPQHF. Written as DNA, the CDR3 is TGTGCCAGCAGAAGACTGGGACAGCGCAATCAGCCCCAGCATTTT.

The rearrangement links TRBV6-5 to TRBJ2-7; TRBD2 is a possible D gene (6 bases). CDR3 length: 16 amino acids. Germline V gives CDR1 MNHEY, CDR2 SVGAGI. V was cut by 6 bases and J by 6 bases, with 24 bases left in between. The DNA of the CDR3 is TGTGCCAGCAGCCAACCTCGGGGGATACCCTCGGCCGAGCAGTACTTC. Translated: CASSQPRGIPSAEQYF.

This clonotype was seen more than once but under ten times. V and J are TRBV20-1 and TRBJ1-5; D is unresolved. Germline CDR1 and CDR2: DFQATT and SNEGSKA (reference sequence). V lost 0 bases, J lost 0 bases, and 15 bases lay in between. This CDR3 region has 17 residues. CDR3 sequence (DNA): TGCAGTGCTAGAGATCGGCGGTCCGCGAATAGCAATCAGCCCCAGCATTTT. Its protein is CSARDRRSANSNQPQHF.

This clonotype was observed a few times. The chain couples TRBV7-3 to TRBJ2-6; the match to TRBD1 covers 8 bases. Germline lookup yields CDR1 SGHTA and CDR2 FQGTGA. The CDR3 has 17 residues. V shed 5 bases and J 4 bases; nucleotides not matched to a gene: 10. As DNA, the CDR3 is TGTGCCAGCAGCCCCGACAGGGGCCCAAGGGGGGCCAACGTCCTGACTTTC. This translates into CASSPDRGPRGANVLTF.

The rearrangement uses TRBV29-1 and TRBJ1-1, with TRBD1 identical over 10 bases. This CDR3 contains 14 residues. Looked up from germline, CDR1 is SQVTM and CDR2 is ANQGSEA. Losses at the gene ends were 6 bases for V and 4 bases for J; bases not matched to a gene: 8. CDR3 bases: TGCAGCGTGACCCGGGACAGGGGCACCACTGAAGCTTTCTTT. Its translation: CSVTRDRGTTEAFF.

The rearrangement links TRBV19 to TRBJ2-6; no firm D call. V lost 7 bases to trimming and J lost 1 base, with 14 bases between them. The CDR3 is 16 residues long. Looked up from germline, CDR1 is LNHDA and CDR2 is SQIVND (reference sequence). The CDR3 loop is CASTSLTISGANVLTF. Written as DNA, the CDR3 is TGTGCCAGTACCTCACTTACGATATCTGGGGCCAACGTCCTGACTTTC.

A few counts support this clonotype. The chain recombines TRBV4-1 with TRBJ1-1; maybe TRBD1 (5 bases). The CDR3 length is 19 residues. Germline V gives CDR1 MGHRA, CDR2 YSYEKL. V shed 1 base and J shed 5 bases, with 26 bases lying between them. The CDR3 protein is CASSQGPLGPGRGRTEAFF. CDR3 in DNA: TGCGCCAGCAGCCAAGGGCCTTTAGGGCCAGGGAGGGGTAGGACTGAAGCTTTCTTT.

V usage is TRBV24-1 and J usage is TRBJ2-1; 8 nucleotides match TRBD1. Germline CDR1 KGHDR, CDR2 SFDVKD. The V and J ends lost 0 bases and 6 bases, in that order; junction bases with no gene match: 3. This CDR3 comprises 15 residues. CDR3 in amino acids: CATSDLGTGINEQFF. CDR3 coding DNA: TGTGCCACCAGTGATTTGGGGACAGGTATCAATGAGCAGTTCTTC.

This clonotype was observed at least ten times. This chain links TRBV6-5 with TRBJ2-7, with D tentatively TRBD1 or TRBD2 (5 bases each). This CDR3 has 12 amino acids. Germline V lookup: CDR1 MNHEY, CDR2 SVGAGI. Trimming pared 7 bases from V and 5 bases from J, leaving 12 bases between. This chain's CDR3 is CASMSGGNEQYF. The CDR3, as DNA: TGTGCCAGCATGAGTGGGGGTAACGAGCAGTACTTC.

This clonotype was found a few times. The V call is TRBV3-1, the J call TRBJ2-5, with D possibly matching TRBD2 (7 bases). Trimming pared 3 bases from V and 1 base from J, leaving 12 bases between. Germline CDR1 LGHDT, CDR2 YNNKEL (reference sequence). This CDR3 is 15 amino acids long. CDR3 in DNA: TGTGCCAGCAGCCACTGGCGGGGGCGCCAAGAGACCCAGTACTTC. This sequence encodes CASSHWRGRQETQYF.

This clonotype has a handful of counts. This rearrangement joins TRBV5-1 to TRBJ2-3, with D perhaps assigned TRBD1 or TRBD2 (5 bases each). The length of the CDR3 is 13 residues. Germline values: CDR1 SGHRS, CDR2 YFSETQ. V shed 4 bases and J shed 0 bases, with 6 bases lying between them. The CDR3 spells CASSGDSTDTQYF. The DNA for the CDR3 is TGCGCCAGCAGCGGGGACAGCACAGATACGCAGTATTTT.

This clonotype was detected many times. The rearrangement uses TRBV12-3 or TRBV12-4 and TRBJ2-1; 10 nucleotides align to TRBD1. This CDR3 region has 15 residues. V trimming: 4 bases; J trimming: 8 bases; junction bases outside the gene matches: 8. The CDR3 coding sequence is TGTGCCAGCAGTTCTCCGGGACAGGGGAGCGATGAGCAGTTCTTC. Amino acid sequence: CASSSPGQGSDEQFF.